This passage covers 6 T cell receptor beta chains from one sample sequenced in a study of control samples from healthy donors and cancer patients. The data were produced by immunoSEQ multiplex PCR, yet TCRdb's version contains in-frame clones alone and is incomplete. The sample holds 100,000 to 150,000 clones; approximately 90% are singletons and the top ten take about 2.3%. The sequenced sample consisted of blood. These receptors were collected from a middle-aged man in good health.

V gene TRBV5-1 combines with J gene TRBJ2-6; no definite D call. The CDR3 is 15 amino acids. Deletions cut 3 bases from V and 0 bases from J, with 7 bases between. CDR1 and CDR2 from the germline V gene are SGHRS and YFSETQ. Here the CDR3 reads CASSSLISGANVLTF. CDR3 nucleotide sequence: TGCGCCAGCAGCTCCCTGATCTCTGGGGCCAACGTCCTGACTTTC.

This clone was observed a single time. This rearrangement joins TRBV12-3 or TRBV12-4 to TRBJ2-5; D not resolved. Trimming stripped 5 bases from V and 9 bases from J, with 13 bases between. The CDR3 is made up of 12 amino acids. The CDR3: CASSKDRAPQYF. CDR3 nucleotide sequence: TGTGCCAGCAGTAAGGACCGGGCCCCCCAGTACTTC.

The chain employs TRBV19 and TRBJ2-5, with D possibly TRBD1 on 6 matching bases. Between the trimmed V and J ends, which lost 9 bases and 4 bases, there was a span of 21 bases. Per germline, CDR1 LNHDA and CDR2 SQIVND (reference sequence). The CDR3 extends over 15 amino acids. CDR3 loop: CASALWGTGLETQYF. CDR3 nucleotide sequence: TGTGCCAGCGCTCTCTGGGGAACAGGGCTAGAGACCCAGTACTTC.

The chain joins TRBV5-4 to TRBJ2-3, with 10 bases identical to TRBD2. Germline loops: CDR1 SGHNT, CDR2 YYREEE (reference sequence). With V trimmed by 3 bases and J by 4 bases, 11 bases remained unmatched. The CDR3 is 17 amino acids. The CDR3 here is CASSSQNSGGSSDTQYF. CDR3 in DNA: TGTGCCAGCAGCTCCCAGAATAGCGGGGGGAGTTCAGATACGCAGTATTTT.

The CDR3 coding sequence is TGTGCCAGCAGCTTCCCAGGAGGCGGCTACACCTTC. This translates into CASSFPGGGYTF. The genes are TRBV5-4 and TRBJ1-2; D is unclear. CDR1 is SGHNT and CDR2 is YYREEE in the germline V gene (reference sequence). V lost 2 bases and J 8 bases, leaving 10 bases between the germline ends. The length of the CDR3 is 12 residues.

The chain couples TRBV11-2 to TRBJ2-4, with D uncertain. The CDR3 length is 12 residues. CDR1 and CDR2 (germline): SGHAT, FQNNGV. V lost 1 base, J lost 11 bases, and 9 bases lay in between. CDR3 region: CASSLASSVQYF. The CDR3, as DNA: TGTGCCAGCAGCTTAGCGAGCTCCGTTCAGTACTTC.